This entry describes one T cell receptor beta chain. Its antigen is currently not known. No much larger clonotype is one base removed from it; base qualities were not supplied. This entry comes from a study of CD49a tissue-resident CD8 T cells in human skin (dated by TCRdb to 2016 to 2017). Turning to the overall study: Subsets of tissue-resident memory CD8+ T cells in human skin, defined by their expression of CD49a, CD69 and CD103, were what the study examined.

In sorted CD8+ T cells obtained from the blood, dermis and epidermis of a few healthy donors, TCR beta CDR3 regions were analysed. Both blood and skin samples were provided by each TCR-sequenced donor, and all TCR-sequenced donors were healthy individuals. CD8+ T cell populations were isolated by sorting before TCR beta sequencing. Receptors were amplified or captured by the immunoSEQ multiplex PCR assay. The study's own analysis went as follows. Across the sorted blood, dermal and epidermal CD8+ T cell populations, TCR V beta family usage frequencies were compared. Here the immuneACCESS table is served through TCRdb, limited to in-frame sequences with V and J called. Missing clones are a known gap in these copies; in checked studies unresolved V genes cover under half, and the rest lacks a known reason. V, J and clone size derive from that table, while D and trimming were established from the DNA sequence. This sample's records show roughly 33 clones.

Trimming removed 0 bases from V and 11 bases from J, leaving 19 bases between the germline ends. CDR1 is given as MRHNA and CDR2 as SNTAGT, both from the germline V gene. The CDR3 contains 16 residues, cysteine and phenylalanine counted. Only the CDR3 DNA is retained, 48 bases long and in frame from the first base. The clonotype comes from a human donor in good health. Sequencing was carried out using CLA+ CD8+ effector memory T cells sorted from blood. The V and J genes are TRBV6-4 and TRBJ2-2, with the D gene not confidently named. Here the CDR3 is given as CASSDSTSSPTGELFF. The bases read TGTGCCAGCAGTGACTCGACAAGCTCTCCCACTGGCGAGCTGTTTTTT.